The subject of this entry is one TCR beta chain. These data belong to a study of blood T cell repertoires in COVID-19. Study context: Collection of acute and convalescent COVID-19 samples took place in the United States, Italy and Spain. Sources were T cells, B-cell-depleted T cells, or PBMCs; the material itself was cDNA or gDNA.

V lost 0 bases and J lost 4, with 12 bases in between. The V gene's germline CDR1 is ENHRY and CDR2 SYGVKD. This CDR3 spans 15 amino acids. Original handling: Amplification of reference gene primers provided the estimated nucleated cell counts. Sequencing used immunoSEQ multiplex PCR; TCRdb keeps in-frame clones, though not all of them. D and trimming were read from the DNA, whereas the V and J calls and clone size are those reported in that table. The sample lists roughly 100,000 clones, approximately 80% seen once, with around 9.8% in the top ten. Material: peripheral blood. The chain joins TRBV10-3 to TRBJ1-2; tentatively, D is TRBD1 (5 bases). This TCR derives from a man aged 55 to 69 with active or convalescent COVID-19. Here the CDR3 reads CAISESGGEGYGYTF. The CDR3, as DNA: TGTGCCATCAGTGAGTCGGGGGGAGAGGGCTATGGCTACACCTTC.